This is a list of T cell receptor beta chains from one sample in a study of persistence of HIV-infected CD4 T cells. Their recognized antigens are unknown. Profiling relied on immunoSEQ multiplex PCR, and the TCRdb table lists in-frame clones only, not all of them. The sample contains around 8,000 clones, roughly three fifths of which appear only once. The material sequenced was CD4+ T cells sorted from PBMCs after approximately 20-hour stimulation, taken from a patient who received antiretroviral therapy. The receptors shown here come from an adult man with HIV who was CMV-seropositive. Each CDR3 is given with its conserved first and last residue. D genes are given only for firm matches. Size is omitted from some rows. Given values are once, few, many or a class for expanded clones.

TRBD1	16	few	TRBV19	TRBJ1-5	TGTGCCAGTAGTATAGATTTCTCAGGGGGCGGTCAGCCCCAGCATTTT	CASSIDFSGGGQPQHF
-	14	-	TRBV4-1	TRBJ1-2	TGCGCCAGCAGCCAAGACTTCAGCCCTTATGGCTACACCTTC	CASSQDFSPYGYTF
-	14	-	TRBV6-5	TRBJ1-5	TGTGCCAGCAGTTCCGTACAGGGCAATCAGCCCCAGCATTTT	CASSSVQGNQPQHF
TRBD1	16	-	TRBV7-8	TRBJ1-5	TGTGCCAGCAGCTTAGCTATTACTACAGGGGACCAGCCCCAGCATTTT	CASSLAITTGDQPQHF
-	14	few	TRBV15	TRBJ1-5	TGTGCCACCAGCAGAGAGAGGGAGGGTCAGCCCCAGCATTTT	CATSREREGQPQHF
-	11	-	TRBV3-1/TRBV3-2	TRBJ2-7	TGTGCCAGCAGCCTAGGGGGCGAGCAGTACTTC	CASSLGGEQYF
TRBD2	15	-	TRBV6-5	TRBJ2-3	TGTGCCGGGACTAGCGGGGGGGCCGGCACAGATACGCAGTATTTT	CAGTSGGAGTDTQYF
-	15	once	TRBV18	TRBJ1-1	TGTGCCAGCTCACCCCAAGCGGCAATGAACACTGAAGCTTTCTTT	CASSPQAAMNTEAFF
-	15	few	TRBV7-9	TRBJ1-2	TGTGCCAGCAGCTCCGCAGCTACAGGGTTGGACGGCTACACCTTC	CASSSAATGLDGYTF
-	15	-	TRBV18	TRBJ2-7	TGTGCCAGCTCACCAGGGGCAGGGTTAAAGACCGAGCAGTACTTC	CASSPGAGLKTEQYF
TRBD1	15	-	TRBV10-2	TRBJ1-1	TGCGCCAGCAGTGCGGCAGGGGGGGCGTTGACTGAAGCTTTCTTT	CASSAAGGALTEAFF
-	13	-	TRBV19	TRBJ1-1	TGTGCCAGTAGTATAGAACCGCGGCGCGGGGCTTTCTTT	CASSIEPRRGAFF
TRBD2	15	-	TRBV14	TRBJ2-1	TGTGCCAGCAGCCAAAACGAAGGACTAGGTAATGAGCAGTTCTTC	CASSQNEGLGNEQFF
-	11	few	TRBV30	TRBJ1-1	TGTGCCTGGAGTGGCCAAGTTGAAGCTTTCTTT	CAWSGQVEAFF
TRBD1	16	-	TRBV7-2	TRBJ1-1	TGTGCCAGCAGCTTAGAGAGGGGGCGCGATTGGACTGAAGCTTTCTTT	CASSLERGRDWTEAFF
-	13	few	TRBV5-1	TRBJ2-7	TGCGCCAGCAGCTTACAGGGAATCGACGAGCAGTACTTC	CASSLQGIDEQYF
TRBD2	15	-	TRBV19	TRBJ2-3	TGTGCCAGTAGTAAACGACTAGCGGGCACAGATACGCAGTATTTT	CASSKRLAGTDTQYF
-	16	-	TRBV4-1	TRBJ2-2	TGCGCCAGCAGCCACTGGACGGGGGCGAACACCGGGGAGCTGTTTTTT	CASSHWTGANTGELFF